This TCR beta chain was retrieved from a study of blood T cell repertoires in COVID-19. This CDR3 is 16 amino acids long. Germline V lookup: CDR1 MGHDK, CDR2 SYGVNS. The germline V and J ends were trimmed by 7 bases and 0 bases, with 16 bases remaining between them. Sequencing was performed with immunoSEQ multiplex PCR; in TCRdb, only in-frame clones are kept and a portion is missing. The profile shows roughly 440,000 clones, around 88% of them singletons. This clone was observed once. The chain uses TRBV25-1 and TRBJ1-5, with D possibly being TRBD1 (6 bases). The source of this sequence is a woman aged 45-60 years with COVID-19, enrolled during active disease. Specimen: peripheral blood. The CDR3 region has the DNA TGTGCCAGCACCAGGAGAGGACAGAATAGCAATCAGCCCCAGCATTTT. As protein: CASTRRGQNSNQPQHF.